A selection of T cell receptor beta chains follows, all from one sample in a study of CD8+ T cells in alopecia areata. The data were produced by immunoSEQ multiplex PCR, yet TCRdb's version contains in-frame clones alone and is incomplete. The sample consists of over 50,000 clones, about half of them appearing once. The material sequenced was CD8+ T cells sorted from blood, taken at week 0. Receptors originate from a human donor with alopecia areata. CDR3s include the opening cysteine and the closing phenylalanine or tryptophan. D genes are given only for firm matches. Clone size, where shown, is once, few, many, or a class for clones that have expanded.

clone size	V gene	D gene	J gene	CDR3 protein	CDR3 DNA
.	TRBV5-1	TRBD2	TRBJ2-5	CASRSVGRSGSSPLETQYF	TGCGCCAGCAGATCTGTAGGTCGTAGCGGGAGTTCCCCCCTTGAGACCCAGTACTTC
.	TRBV9	TRBD2	TRBJ2-1	CASSGGLAGGRSYNEQFF	TGTGCCAGCAGCGGAGGACTAGCGGGAGGGCGCTCCTACAATGAGCAGTTCTTC
.	TRBV12-5	.	TRBJ2-1	CASGLGGLSQTEQFF	TGTGCTAGTGGTTTGGGGGGACTTAGTCAAACTGAGCAGTTCTTC
few	TRBV7-9	.	TRBJ2-7	CASSPLVEQYF	TGTGCCAGCAGCCCTCTAGTAGAGCAGTACTTC
.	TRBV7-9	.	TRBJ2-7	CASSGHRGGGSSYEQYF	TGTGCCAGCAGTGGGCATAGGGGAGGGGGGTCATCCTACGAGCAGTACTTC
.	TRBV5-1	TRBD1	TRBJ2-3	CASSRGQGTDTQYF	TGCGCCAGCAGCCGGGGACAGGGAACAGATACGCAGTATTTT
.	TRBV4-1	.	TRBJ1-1	CASSTEGGNTEAFF	TGCGCCAGCAGTACCGAGGGCGGGAACACTGAAGCTTTCTTT
.	TRBV4-3	TRBD2	TRBJ2-7	CASSQVLAGAHEQYF	TGCGCCAGCAGCCAAGTCCTAGCGGGAGCGCACGAGCAGTACTTC
.	TRBV11-2	.	TRBJ2-7	CASSLEPSGAYEQYF	TGTGCCAGCAGCTTAGAGCCCTCGGGAGCCTACGAGCAGTACTTC
.	TRBV30	TRBD1	TRBJ2-7	CAWSPGQGALVEYF	TGTGCCTGGAGTCCGGGACAGGGGGCCTTGGTGGAGTACTTC
.	TRBV29-1	.	TRBJ2-7	CSVEAGMDGTPTYEQYF	TGCAGCGTTGAAGCTGGGATGGACGGGACACCAACCTACGAGCAGTACTTC
few	TRBV29-1	TRBD1	TRBJ2-1	CSAAGGGYNEQFF	TGCAGCGCCGCAGGGGGTGGGTACAATGAGCAGTTCTTC
.	TRBV29-1	.	TRBJ1-5	CSAAQGLNQPQHF	TGCAGCGCTGCACAGGGACTCAATCAGCCCCAGCATTTT
.	TRBV7-6	.	TRBJ2-1	CASSLRGGRYNEQFF	TGTGCCAGCAGCCTCAGGGGAGGTCGGTACAATGAGCAGTTCTTC
few	TRBV14	.	TRBJ2-1	CASSQYPPPQDYEQFF	TGTGCCAGCAGCCAGTATCCCCCGCCCCAGGACTATGAGCAGTTCTTC
medium-sized	TRBV7-9	.	TRBJ2-3	CASSLPPEGRSPDTQYF	TGTGCCAGCAGCTTACCGCCGGAGGGACGGAGTCCAGATACGCAGTATTTT
.	TRBV27	TRBD2	TRBJ2-7	CASRTAGGPSEQYF	TGTGCCAGCAGAACAGCGGGAGGGCCGAGTGAGCAGTACTTC
.	TRBV30	TRBD1	TRBJ2-7	CAWRSPVTGIVEQYF	TGTGCCTGGAGGAGTCCCGTGACAGGGATCGTCGAGCAGTACTTC
.	TRBV4-2	.	TRBJ2-7	CASSQDKYVGIDEQYF	TGTGCCAGCAGCCAAGATAAGTATGTGGGAATCGACGAGCAGTACTTC
few	TRBV9	.	TRBJ2-4	CASSPDGGKNIQYF	TGTGCCAGCAGCCCTGACGGGGGCAAAAACATTCAGTACTTC
once	TRBV6-5	.	TRBJ1-1	CASSQGGLAEAFF	TGTGCCAGCAGCCAGGGAGGTTTGGCTGAAGCTTTCTTT
.	TRBV29-1	TRBD2	TRBJ2-1	CSVEGLAGGSYNEQFF	TGCAGCGTTGAGGGGCTAGCGGGAGGTTCCTACAATGAGCAGTTCTTC
.	TRBV7-9	.	TRBJ1-5	CASSLEGSGNQPQHF	TGTGCCAGCAGCTTAGAAGGCAGCGGCAATCAGCCCCAGCATTTT
.	TRBV15	.	TRBJ2-7	CATSRDRNEQYF	TGTGCCACCAGCAGAGATAGGAACGAGCAGTACTTC
.	TRBV7-9	.	TRBJ2-1	CASSLGQNNEQFF	TGTGCCAGCAGCCTTGGACAGAATAATGAGCAGTTCTTC
many	TRBV9	TRBD2	TRBJ2-7	CASSEFGLAGDEQYF	TGTGCCAGCAGCGAGTTCGGACTAGCGGGCGACGAGCAGTACTTC
few	TRBV29-1	TRBD2	TRBJ2-1	CSAPRLAAYNEQFF	TGCAGCGCCCCGCGACTAGCGGCCTACAATGAGCAGTTCTTC
.	TRBV19	.	TRBJ2-1	CASSIAGLMAANEQFF	TGTGCCAGTAGTATAGCCGGTCTTATGGCCGCCAATGAGCAGTTCTTC
.	TRBV10-3	.	TRBJ2-3	CASRGIPGLHTDTQYF	TGTGCCAGCAGGGGGATTCCGGGACTTCACACAGATACGCAGTATTTT
few	TRBV29-1	.	TRBJ2-7	CSVVASGVTSYEQYF	TGCAGCGTTGTGGCATCGGGGGTAACCTCCTACGAGCAGTACTTC
once	TRBV4-1	.	TRBJ1-2	CASSQATQNYGYTF	TGCGCCAGCAGCCAAGCCACACAGAACTATGGCTACACCTTC
.	TRBV5-4	TRBD1	TRBJ2-7	CASSSYRDRSYEQYF	TGTGCCAGCAGCTCGTACCGGGACAGGTCCTACGAGCAGTACTTC
.	TRBV7-9	TRBD2	TRBJ2-2	CASSLIGLGDPGELFF	TGTGCCAGCAGCTTAATAGGACTAGGGGATCCCGGGGAGCTGTTTTTT
few	TRBV7-9	.	TRBJ2-5	CASSLGTGRGQETQYF	TGTGCCAGCAGCTTGGGGACGGGACGGGGGCAAGAGACCCAGTACTTC
few	TRBV6-5	TRBD2	TRBJ2-5	CASFSTSGRETQYF	TGTGCCAGCTTTTCTACTAGCGGGAGAGAGACCCAGTACTTC
.	TRBV30	TRBD1	TRBJ2-1	CAWNPRGSSYNEQFF	TGTGCCTGGAATCCCAGGGGGAGCTCCTACAATGAGCAGTTCTTC
few	TRBV15	.	TRBJ2-4	CATSSPGTTPIQYF	TGTGCCACCAGCAGCCCCGGGACCACTCCTATTCAGTACTTC
few	TRBV29-1	TRBD1	TRBJ2-5	CSVEVQGLETQYF	TGCAGCGTTGAAGTACAGGGGCTAGAGACCCAGTACTTC
.	TRBV28	TRBD1	TRBJ1-5	CASSFGTGKPQHF	TGTGCCAGCAGTTTTGGGACAGGGAAACCCCAGCATTTT
.	TRBV27	.	TRBJ2-1	CASSELAKASYNEQFF	TGTGCCAGCAGTGAGTTGGCGAAGGCCTCCTACAATGAGCAGTTCTTC